This record covers a single T cell receptor (beta chain). Trimming took 2 bases from V and 2 from J, leaving 10 bases between them. The germline CDR1 and CDR2 sequences are ENHRY and SYGVKD. This CDR3 contains 14 residues. The data were obtained in a study of cytomegalovirus exposure and HLA in healthy donors. It was with 60 Vbeta and 13 Jbeta primers that the PCR ran. Assay: immunoSEQ multiplex PCR; the TCRdb copy retains only in-frame clones and omits some. The data contain under 200,000 clones, approximately 79% of them singletons. The sequencing input was PBMCs. The chain uses TRBV10-3 and TRBJ2-7; TRBD2 might be the D (5 bases). The TCR comes from a man aged 55-75 years in good health and CMV-seronegative. The CDR3 loop is CAISEHGSAYEQYF. DNA of the CDR3: TGTGCCATCAGTGAGCATGGGAGTGCCTACGAGCAGTACTTC.